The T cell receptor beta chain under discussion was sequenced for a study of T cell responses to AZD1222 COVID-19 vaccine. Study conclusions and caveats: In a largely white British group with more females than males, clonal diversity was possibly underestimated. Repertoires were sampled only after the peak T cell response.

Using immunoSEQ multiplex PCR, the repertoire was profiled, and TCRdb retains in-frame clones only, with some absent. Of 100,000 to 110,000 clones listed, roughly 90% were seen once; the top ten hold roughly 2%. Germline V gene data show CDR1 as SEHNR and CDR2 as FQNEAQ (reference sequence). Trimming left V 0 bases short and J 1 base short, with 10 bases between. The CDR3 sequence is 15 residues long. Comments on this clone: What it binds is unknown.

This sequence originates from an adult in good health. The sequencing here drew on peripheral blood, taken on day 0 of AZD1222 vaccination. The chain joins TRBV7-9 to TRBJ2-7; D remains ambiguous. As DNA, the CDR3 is TGTGCCAGCAGCTTAGCCAGGACGGAGTCCTACGAGCAGTACTTC. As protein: CASSLARTESYEQYF.